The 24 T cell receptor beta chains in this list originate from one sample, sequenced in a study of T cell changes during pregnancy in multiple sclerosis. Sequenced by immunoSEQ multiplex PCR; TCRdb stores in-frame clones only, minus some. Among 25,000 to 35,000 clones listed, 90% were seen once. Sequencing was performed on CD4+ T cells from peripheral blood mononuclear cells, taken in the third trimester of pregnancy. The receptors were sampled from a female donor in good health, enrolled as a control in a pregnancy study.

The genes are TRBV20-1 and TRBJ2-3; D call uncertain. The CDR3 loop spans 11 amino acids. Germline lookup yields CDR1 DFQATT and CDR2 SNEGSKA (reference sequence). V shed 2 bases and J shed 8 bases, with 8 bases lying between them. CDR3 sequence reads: CSARLGGTQYF. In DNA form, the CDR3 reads TGCAGTGCTAGACTCGGCGGTACGCAGTATTTT.

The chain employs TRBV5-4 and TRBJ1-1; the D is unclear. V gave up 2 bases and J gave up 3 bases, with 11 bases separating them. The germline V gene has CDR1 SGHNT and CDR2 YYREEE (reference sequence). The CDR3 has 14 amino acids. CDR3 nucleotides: TGTGCCAGCAGCTTCCCCGGGCGGGACACTGAAGCTTTCTTT. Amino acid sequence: CASSFPGRDTEAFF.

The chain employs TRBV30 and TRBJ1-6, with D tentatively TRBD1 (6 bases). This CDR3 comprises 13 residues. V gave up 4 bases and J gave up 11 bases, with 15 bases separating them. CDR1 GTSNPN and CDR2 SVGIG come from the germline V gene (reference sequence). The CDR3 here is CAWTGQFLTPLHF. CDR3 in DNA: TGTGCCTGGACCGGACAGTTTTTAACACCCCTCCACTTT.

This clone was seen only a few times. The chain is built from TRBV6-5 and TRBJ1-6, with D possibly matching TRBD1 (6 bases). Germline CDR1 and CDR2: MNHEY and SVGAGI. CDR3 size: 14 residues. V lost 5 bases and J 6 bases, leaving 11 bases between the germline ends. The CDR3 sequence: CASSPTGINSPLHF. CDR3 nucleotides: TGTGCCAGCAGTCCCACAGGGATTAATTCACCCCTCCACTTT.

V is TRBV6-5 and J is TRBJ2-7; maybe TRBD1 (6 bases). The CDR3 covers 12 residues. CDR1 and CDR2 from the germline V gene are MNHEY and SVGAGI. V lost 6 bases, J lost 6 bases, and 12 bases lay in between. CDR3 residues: CASSPDRTEQYF. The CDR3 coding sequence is TGTGCCAGCAGCCCCGACAGGACCGAGCAGTACTTC.

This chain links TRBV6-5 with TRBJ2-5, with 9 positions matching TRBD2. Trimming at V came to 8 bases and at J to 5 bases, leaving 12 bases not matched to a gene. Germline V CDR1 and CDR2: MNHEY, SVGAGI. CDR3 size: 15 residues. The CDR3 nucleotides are TGTGCCAGCGGGGGGATAGCGGGAGTAGGTGAGACCCAGTACTTC. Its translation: CASGGIAGVGETQYF.

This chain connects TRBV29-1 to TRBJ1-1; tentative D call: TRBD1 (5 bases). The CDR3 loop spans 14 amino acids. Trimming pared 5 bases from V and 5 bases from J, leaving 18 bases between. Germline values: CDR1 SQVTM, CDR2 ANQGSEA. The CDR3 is CSVPFQGLGTEAFF. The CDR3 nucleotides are TGCAGCGTTCCATTCCAGGGCTTAGGGACTGAAGCTTTCTTT.

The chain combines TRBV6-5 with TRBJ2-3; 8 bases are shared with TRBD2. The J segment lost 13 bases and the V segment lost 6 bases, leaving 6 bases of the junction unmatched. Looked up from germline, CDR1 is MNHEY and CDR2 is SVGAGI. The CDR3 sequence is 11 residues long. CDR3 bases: TGTGCCAGCAGCCGAGCGGGGGTTGAGTATTTT. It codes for CASSRAGVEYF.

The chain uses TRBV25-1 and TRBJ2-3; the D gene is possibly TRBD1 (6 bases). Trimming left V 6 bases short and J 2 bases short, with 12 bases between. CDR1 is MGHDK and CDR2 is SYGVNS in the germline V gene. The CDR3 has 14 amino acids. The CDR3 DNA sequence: TGTGCCAGCAGCCCCGGGACAAACACAGATACGCAGTATTTT. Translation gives CASSPGTNTDTQYF.

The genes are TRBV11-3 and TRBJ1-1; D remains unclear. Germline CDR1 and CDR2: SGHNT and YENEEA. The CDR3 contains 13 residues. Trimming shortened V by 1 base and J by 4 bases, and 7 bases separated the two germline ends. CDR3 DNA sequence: TGTGCCAGCAGCTTAGCCAGAACCACTGAAGCTTTCTTT. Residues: CASSLARTTEAFF.

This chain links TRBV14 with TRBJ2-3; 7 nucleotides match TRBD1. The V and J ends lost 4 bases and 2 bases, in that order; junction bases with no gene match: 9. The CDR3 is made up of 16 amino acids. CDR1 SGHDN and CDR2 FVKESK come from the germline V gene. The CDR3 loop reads CASSPLTGNPTDTQYF. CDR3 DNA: TGTGCCAGCAGCCCTTTGACAGGGAACCCCACAGATACGCAGTATTTT.

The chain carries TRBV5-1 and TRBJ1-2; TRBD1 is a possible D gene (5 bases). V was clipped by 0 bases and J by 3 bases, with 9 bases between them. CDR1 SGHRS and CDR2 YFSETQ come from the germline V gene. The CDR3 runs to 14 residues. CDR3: CASSLDPGYYGYTF. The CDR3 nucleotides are TGCGCCAGCAGCTTGGACCCAGGGTACTATGGCTACACCTTC. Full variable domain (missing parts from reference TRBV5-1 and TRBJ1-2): KAGVTQTPRYLIKTRGQQVTLSCSPISGHRSVSWYQQTPGQGLQFLFEYFSETQRNKGNFPGRFSGRQFSNSRSEMNVSTLELGDSALYLCASSLDPGYYGYTFGSGTRLTVV.

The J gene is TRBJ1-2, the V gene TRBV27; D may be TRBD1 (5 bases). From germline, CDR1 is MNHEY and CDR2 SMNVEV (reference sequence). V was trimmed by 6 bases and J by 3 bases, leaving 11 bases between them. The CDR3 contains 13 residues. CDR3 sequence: CASSLDRHYGYTF. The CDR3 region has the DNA TGTGCCAGCAGCCTCGACAGACACTATGGCTACACCTTC.

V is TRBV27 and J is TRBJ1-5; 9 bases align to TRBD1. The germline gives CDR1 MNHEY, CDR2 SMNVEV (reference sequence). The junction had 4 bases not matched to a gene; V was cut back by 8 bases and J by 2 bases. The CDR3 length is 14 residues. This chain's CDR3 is CASGQGTGNQPQHF. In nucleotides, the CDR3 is TGTGCCAGCGGACAGGGGACTGGCAATCAGCCCCAGCATTTT.

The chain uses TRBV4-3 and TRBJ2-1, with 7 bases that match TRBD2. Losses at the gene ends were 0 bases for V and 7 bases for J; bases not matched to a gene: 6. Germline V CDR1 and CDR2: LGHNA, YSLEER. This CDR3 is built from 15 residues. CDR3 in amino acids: CASSQEGLGWNEQFF. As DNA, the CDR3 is TGCGCCAGCAGCCAAGAAGGACTAGGGTGGAATGAGCAGTTCTTC.

CDR3 in DNA: TGTGCCAGCAGTTACAGCCGGGGGAAGCCTAATGAAAAACTGTTTTTT. Protein: CASSYSRGKPNEKLFF. The rearrangement uses TRBV6-5 and TRBJ1-4; tentatively, D is TRBD1 (5 bases). Trimming shortened V by 2 bases and J by 3 bases, and 13 bases separated the two germline ends. CDR3 length: 16 amino acids. Germline V gene lookup returns CDR1 MNHEY and CDR2 SVGAGI.

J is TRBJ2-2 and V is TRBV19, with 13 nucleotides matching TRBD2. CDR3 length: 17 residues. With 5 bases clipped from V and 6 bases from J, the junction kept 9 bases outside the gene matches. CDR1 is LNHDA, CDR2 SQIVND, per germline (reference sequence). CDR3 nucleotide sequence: TGTGCCAGTAGTCCTGGACTAGCGGGAGCTGGGGCCGGGGAGCTGTTTTTT. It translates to CASSPGLAGAGAGELFF.

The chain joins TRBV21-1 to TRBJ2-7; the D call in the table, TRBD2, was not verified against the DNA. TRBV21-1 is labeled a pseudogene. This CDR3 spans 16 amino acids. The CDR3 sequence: CASSPGEVPAWPEQYF. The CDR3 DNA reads TGTGCCAGCAGCCCCGGGGAGGTTCCAGCCTGGCCCGAGCAGTACTTC.

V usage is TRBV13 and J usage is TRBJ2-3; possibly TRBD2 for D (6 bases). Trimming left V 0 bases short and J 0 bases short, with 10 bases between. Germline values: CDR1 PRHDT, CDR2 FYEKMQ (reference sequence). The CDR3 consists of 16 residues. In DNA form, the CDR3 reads TGTGCCAGCAGCTTAGGGAGCGGGCCAAGCACAGATACGCAGTATTTT. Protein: CASSLGSGPSTDTQYF. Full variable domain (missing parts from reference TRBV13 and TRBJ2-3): AAGVIQSPRHLIKEKRETATLKCYPIPRHDTVYWYQQGPGQDPQFLISFYEKMQSDKGSIPDRFSAQQFSDYHSELNMSSLELGDSALYFCASSLGSGPSTDTQYFGPGTRLTVL.

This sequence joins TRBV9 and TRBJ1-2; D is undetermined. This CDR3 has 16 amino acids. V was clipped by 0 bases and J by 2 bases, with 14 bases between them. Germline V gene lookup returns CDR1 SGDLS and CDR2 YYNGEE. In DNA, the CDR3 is TGTGCCAGCAGCGTAGGACCCAGCCCAGGAAACTATGGCTACACCTTC. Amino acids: CASSVGPSPGNYGYTF.

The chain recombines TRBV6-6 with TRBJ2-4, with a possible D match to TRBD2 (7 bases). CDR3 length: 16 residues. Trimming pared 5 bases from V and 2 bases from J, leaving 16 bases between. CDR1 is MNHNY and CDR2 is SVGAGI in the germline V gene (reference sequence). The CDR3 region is CASSQGGGGPKNIQYF. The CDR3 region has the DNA TGTGCCAGCAGTCAAGGGGGAGGGGGACCCAAAAACATTCAGTACTTC.

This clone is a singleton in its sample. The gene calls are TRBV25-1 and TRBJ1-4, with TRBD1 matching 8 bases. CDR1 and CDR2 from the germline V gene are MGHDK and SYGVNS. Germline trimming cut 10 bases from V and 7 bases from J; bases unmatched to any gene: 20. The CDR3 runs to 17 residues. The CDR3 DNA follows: TGTGCCACCCAGTATCCAGGGGGCTGGACGGGGAGTGAAAAACTGTTTTTT. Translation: CATQYPGGWTGSEKLFF. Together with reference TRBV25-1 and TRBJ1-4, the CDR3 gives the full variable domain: EADIYQTPRYLVIGTGKKITLECSQTMGHDKMYWYQQDPGMELHLIHYSYGVNSTEKGDLSSESTVSRIRTEHFPLTLESARPSHTSQYLCATQYPGGWTGSEKLFFGSGTQLSVL.

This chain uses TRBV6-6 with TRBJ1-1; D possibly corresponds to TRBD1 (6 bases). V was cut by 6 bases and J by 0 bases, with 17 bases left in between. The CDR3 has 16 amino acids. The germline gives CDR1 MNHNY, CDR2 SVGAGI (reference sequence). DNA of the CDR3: TGTGCCAGCAGCGATGACAAGGGACACATGAACACTGAAGCTTTCTTT. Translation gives CASSDDKGHMNTEAFF.

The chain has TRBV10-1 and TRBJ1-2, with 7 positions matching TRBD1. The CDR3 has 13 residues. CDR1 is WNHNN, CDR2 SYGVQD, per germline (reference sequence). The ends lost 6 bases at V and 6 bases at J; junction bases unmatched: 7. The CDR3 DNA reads TGCGCCAGCAGCCAAACAGGGGATAATGGCTACACCTTC. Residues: CASSQTGDNGYTF.